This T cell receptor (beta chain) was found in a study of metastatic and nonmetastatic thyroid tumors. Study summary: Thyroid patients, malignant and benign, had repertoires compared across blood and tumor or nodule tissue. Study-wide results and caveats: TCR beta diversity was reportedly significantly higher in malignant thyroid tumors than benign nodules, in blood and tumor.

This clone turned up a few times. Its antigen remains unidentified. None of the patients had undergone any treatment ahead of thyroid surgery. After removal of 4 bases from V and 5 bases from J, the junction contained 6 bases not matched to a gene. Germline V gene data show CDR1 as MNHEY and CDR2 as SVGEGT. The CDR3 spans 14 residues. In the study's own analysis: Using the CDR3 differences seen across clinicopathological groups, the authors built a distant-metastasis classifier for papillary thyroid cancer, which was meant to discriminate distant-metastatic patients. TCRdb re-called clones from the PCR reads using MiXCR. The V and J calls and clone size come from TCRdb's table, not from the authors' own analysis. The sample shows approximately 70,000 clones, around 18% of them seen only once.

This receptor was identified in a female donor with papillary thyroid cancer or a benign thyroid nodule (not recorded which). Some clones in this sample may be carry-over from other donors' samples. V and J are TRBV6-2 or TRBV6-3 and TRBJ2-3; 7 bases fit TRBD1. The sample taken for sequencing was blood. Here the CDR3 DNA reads TGTGCCAGCAGTTTACAGGGGTGGAGAGATACGCAGTATTTT. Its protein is CASSLQGWRDTQYF.